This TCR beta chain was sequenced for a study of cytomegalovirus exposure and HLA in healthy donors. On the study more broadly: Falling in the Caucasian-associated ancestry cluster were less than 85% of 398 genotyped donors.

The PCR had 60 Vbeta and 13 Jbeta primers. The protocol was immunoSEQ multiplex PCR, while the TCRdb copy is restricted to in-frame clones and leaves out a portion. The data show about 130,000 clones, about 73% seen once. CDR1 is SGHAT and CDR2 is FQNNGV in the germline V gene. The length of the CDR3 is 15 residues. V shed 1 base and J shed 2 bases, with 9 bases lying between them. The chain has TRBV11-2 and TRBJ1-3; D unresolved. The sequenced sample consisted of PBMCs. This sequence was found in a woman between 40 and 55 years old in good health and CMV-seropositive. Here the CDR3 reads CASSLGQDPGNTIYF. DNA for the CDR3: TGTGCCAGCAGCTTAGGACAAGATCCTGGAAACACCATATATTTT. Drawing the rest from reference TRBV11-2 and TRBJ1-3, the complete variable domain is EAGVAQSPRYKIIEKRQSVAFWCNPISGHATLYWYQQILGQGPKLLIQFQNNGVVDDSQLPKDRFSAERLKGVDSTLKIQPAKLEDSAVYLCASSLGQDPGNTIYFGEGSWLTVV.